This TCR beta chain was documented in a study of CD8 T cells in ankylosing spondylitis (dated by TCRdb to about 2017). Context from the whole study: The study profiled T cell receptor beta repertoires in healthy donors and ankylosing spondylitis patients to find disease-linked TCR variants. In total, the full study cohort was made up of roughly 110 healthy donors and roughly 27 ankylosing spondylitis patients. Peripheral blood was sampled, and synovial fluid was additionally collected from ankylosing spondylitis patients. Summary of the overall study and its limitations: Significant enrichment of the disease-linked clones was reported in matched synovial fluid samples from ankylosing spondylitis patients. Some motif variants had previously been reported in the synovial fluid and blood of reactive arthritis patients, which suggests shared mechanisms of disease initiation. The disease-linked clones had a CD8+ phenotype and were found at relatively low frequencies in peripheral blood. A TCR beta motif of several highly homologous amino acid variants appeared characteristic of blood from ankylosing spondylitis patients.

CDR3 length: 16 amino acids, cysteine to phenylalanine. Only the CDR3 part of the read is kept: 48 bases, read in frame from the first base. Relative to germline, V is missing 1 base and J is missing 6 bases, with 7 bases of the junction outside any gene match. CDR1 and CDR2 were assigned from the germline V gene as KGHSH and LQKENI. Data came from an Illumina HiSeq 2500. TCR beta libraries were prepared by quantitative 5'-RACE with molecular barcodes. The source study handled its data this way. A new computational method based on a probabilistic model of VDJ rearrangement was used to identify disease-linked TCR variants. TCRdb reworked the public reads: Q25 trimming with fastp, MiXCR clone assembly, productive beta chains retained. Each record represents a unique CDR3 protein, reported with the most common genes and DNA among its rows. These V and J calls originate from TCRdb's pipeline instead of the authors' own analysis. This sample lists about 500,000 distinct CDR3 sequences; over 4% were detected once. The ten largest account for under 4.5% of the sample.

With regard to this clonotype: The antigen it binds to is not known. One base away there is no much larger clone; base qualities are not given.

This chain is built from TRBV18 and TRBJ2-3, with TRBD2 identical over 10 junction bases. The TCR comes from a male donor with ankylosing spondylitis. Material for sequencing was blood, either unsorted or a sorted T cell fraction (not recorded which). At the DNA level, the sequence is TGTGCCAGCTCACCACGAACAGCGGGGGGGGCGGATACGCAGTATTTT. Its translation is CASSPRTAGGADTQYF.